The 26 T cell receptor beta chains given below trace back to one sample, sequenced in a study of blood T cells in healthy people across ages. Primers used in a second PCR of roughly 6 to 12 cycles were a sample-barcoded 5' primer and a J-beta primer mix. TCRdb re-called the 5' RACE reads through MiXCR, storing one row per CDR3 protein. Of about 2 million distinct CDR3 sequences listed, about 50% are singletons. The sequencing input was blood. These receptors all stem from a woman in her forties in good health.

The CDR3 spells CASSFFLSSPLHF. In DNA form, the CDR3 reads TGTGCCAGCAGTTTTTTCCTTTCCTCACCCCTCCACTTT. This chain joins TRBV28 and TRBJ1-6, with unresolved D. The CDR3 is 13 residues long. Germline values: CDR1 MDHEN, CDR2 SYDVKM. Trimming took off 3 bases at V and 10 bases at J, with 10 bases between the two ends.

This clonotype was seen more than once but under ten times. The chain couples TRBV27 to TRBJ1-2; possible D gene TRBD1, 5 bases. Germline-derived CDR1 and CDR2 are MNHEY and SMNVEV (reference sequence). The V gene lost 8 bases and the J gene lost 2 bases, with 12 bases spanning the gap. The CDR3 has 13 residues. The CDR3 loop reads CASGPGRNYGYTF. For the CDR3, the DNA is TGTGCCAGCGGACCGGGACGAAACTATGGCTACACCTTC.

The chain uses TRBV3-1 and TRBJ2-3; the D gene could be TRBD1 or TRBD2 (6 bases each). V dropped 3 bases and J dropped 1 base, with 11 bases sitting between them. The CDR3 runs 15 residues. Germline assignment: CDR1 LGHDT and CDR2 YNNKEL (reference sequence). The CDR3, as DNA: TGTGCCAGCAGCCATGTAAGGGGGGGCACAGATACGCAGTATTTT. The encoded protein is CASSHVRGGTDTQYF.

The chain is built from TRBV27 and TRBJ2-4; either TRBD1 or TRBD2 may fit D (5 bases each). Gene TRBJ2-7 matches the end of the DNA better, so the J call may be wrong. CDR1 is MNHEY, CDR2 SMNVEV, per germline (reference sequence). This CDR3 contains 14 residues. CDR3: CASRWGLGSYEQYF. The CDR3 DNA sequence: TGTGCCTCTCGGTGGGGGTTGGGATCCTACGAGCAGTACTTC.

The chain uses TRBV24-1 and TRBJ2-3; TRBD1 agrees at 7 bases. J lost 2 bases, V lost 3 bases, and 7 bases had no gene match. This CDR3 is 16 amino acids long. Germline V gives CDR1 KGHDR, CDR2 SFDVKD. The CDR3 protein is CATSDSPGGVTDTQYF. The CDR3 DNA reads as TGTGCCACCAGTGATAGTCCAGGGGGAGTCACAGATACGCAGTATTTT.

The chain is built from TRBV7-2 and TRBJ1-5, with 7 nucleotides matching TRBD1. This CDR3 has 14 amino acids. CDR1 and CDR2 (germline): SGHTA, FQGNSA. J was trimmed by 6 bases and V by 5 bases; bases with no gene match: 7. The CDR3 DNA reads TGTGCCAGCAGCCCAAGACAGGGTATTCAGCCCCAGCATTTT. Translated, it gives CASSPRQGIQPQHF.

A few counts support this clonotype. J is TRBJ2-1 and V is TRBV20-1; TRBD2 might be the D (5 bases). This CDR3 spans 13 amino acids. The V gene lost 0 bases and the J gene lost 9 bases, with 12 bases spanning the gap. Germline V gene sequence: CDR1 DFQATT, CDR2 SNEGSKA (reference sequence). In DNA form, the CDR3 reads TGCAGTGCTAGAGATCTAGCCTTTGCTGAGCAGTTCTTC. Translated: CSARDLAFAEQFF.

This clonotype was seen a handful of times. The chain recombines TRBV7-2 with TRBJ2-1; D ambiguous. Trimming pared 3 bases from V and 4 bases from J, leaving 13 bases between. Germline CDR1 reads SGHTA; CDR2 reads FQGNSA. The CDR3 loop spans 15 amino acids. In nucleotides, the CDR3 is TGTGCCAGCAGCTTGTATATGGCAGCTTACAATGAGCAGTTCTTC. This sequence encodes CASSLYMAAYNEQFF.

The rearrangement links TRBV6-2 or TRBV6-3 to TRBJ2-5; 10 bases are shared with TRBD2. The V gene's germline CDR1 is MNHEY and CDR2 SVGEGT. J gave up 5 bases and V 3 bases, and 6 bases lay outside the gene matches. This CDR3 has 15 residues. The CDR3 nucleotides are TGTGCCAGCAGTTATAGTCTAGCGGGGGACGAGACCCAGTACTTC. This sequence encodes CASSYSLAGDETQYF.

J is TRBJ1-6 and V is TRBV28; tentatively, D is TRBD1 (5 bases). V lost 5 bases to trimming and J lost 4 bases, with 15 bases between them. The CDR3 has 16 residues. Germline V gives CDR1 MDHEN, CDR2 SYDVKM. The CDR3 region has the DNA TGTGCCAGCAGTGAGATCAGGGCGGATTATAATTCACCCCTCCACTTT. It codes for CASSEIRADYNSPLHF.

This rearrangement joins TRBV10-3 to TRBJ1-4, with D unresolved. CDR1 ENHRY and CDR2 SYGVKD come from the germline V gene. The germline V and J ends were trimmed by 3 bases and 8 bases, with 16 bases remaining between them. The CDR3 runs 15 residues. In nucleotides, the CDR3 is TGTGCCATCAGTGATCCCCTTCAGGTTCGAGAAAAACTGTTTTTT. It encodes CAISDPLQVREKLFF.

V and J are TRBV5-1 and TRBJ1-5; D gene unclear. The V gene's germline CDR1 is SGHRS and CDR2 YFSETQ. This CDR3 is 15 amino acids long. The V gene lost 0 bases and the J gene lost 5 bases, with 12 bases spanning the gap. The CDR3 sequence is CASSLGSSGDQPQHF. In nucleotides, the CDR3 is TGCGCCAGCAGCTTGGGCAGTTCTGGAGATCAGCCCCAGCATTTT.

This clonotype appeared a single time. A clone one base away is much larger, so this may be a read error. This chain uses TRBV7-8 with TRBJ2-5; 7 bases map to TRBD1. V was pared by 4 bases and J by 4 bases, with 9 bases of the junction left unmatched. Germline V lookup: CDR1 SGHVS, CDR2 FQNEAQ. The CDR3 consists of 15 residues. The chain's CDR3 is CASSWGQRDRETQYF. The DNA of the CDR3 is TGTGCCAGCAGCTGGGGACAGAGAGACCGAGAGACCCAGTACTTC.

Only one count was recorded for this clonotype. The chain recombines TRBV6-2 or TRBV6-3 with TRBJ1-5; maybe TRBD1 (5 bases). Per the germline V gene, CDR1 is MNHEY and CDR2 is SVGEGT. The CDR3 loop spans 15 amino acids. V was pared by 5 bases and J by 7 bases, with 18 bases between. The CDR3 DNA is TGTGCCAGCAGTCTCCGGGCCCACGGGGGGCAGCCCCAGCATTTT. This sequence encodes CASSLRAHGGQPQHF.

This clonotype showed up just once. V usage is TRBV20-1 and J usage is TRBJ2-1; D ambiguous. The CDR3 totals 12 residues. V gave up 0 bases and J gave up 13 bases, with 13 bases separating them. The germline CDR1 and CDR2 sequences are DFQATT and SNEGSKA (reference sequence). Here the CDR3 reads CSARDWRETQFF. The CDR3, as DNA: TGCAGTGCTAGAGATTGGAGAGAGACCCAGTTCTTC.

This clonotype was counted only a few times. The rearrangement joins TRBV2 to TRBJ2-1; possibly TRBD1 for D (5 bases). Germline CDR1 is SNHLY and CDR2 is FYNNEI. Trimming took 2 bases from V and 2 from J, leaving 13 bases between them. This CDR3 is 16 amino acids long. The CDR3 is CASSEPTGLAYNEQFF. The CDR3 coding sequence is TGTGCCAGCAGTGAACCCACAGGCTTGGCCTACAATGAGCAGTTCTTC.

CDR3 in amino acids: CASSLARREETQYF. CDR3 in DNA: TGTGCCAGCAGCTTAGCTCGCCGGGAAGAGACCCAGTACTTC. The V gene is TRBV7-2, the J gene TRBJ2-5; D ambiguous. Trimming cost V 0 bases and J 3 bases, with 8 bases left between them. The germline V gene has CDR1 SGHTA and CDR2 FQGNSA. The CDR3 has 14 amino acids.

J is TRBJ2-5 and V is TRBV20-1, with 10 bases that match TRBD2. The CDR3 sequence is 15 residues long. Germline V CDR1 and CDR2: DFQATT, SNEGSKA (reference sequence). V dropped 4 bases and J dropped 11; count of bases not matched to a gene: 16. The CDR3 nucleotides are TGCAGTGCTACCCGGAGCGGGGGGGCCTACAATGAGCAGTACTTC. This sequence encodes CSATRSGGAYNEQYF.

The V gene is TRBV20-1, the J gene TRBJ1-4; possibly TRBD1 for D (5 bases). V was pared by 8 bases and J by 5 bases, with 21 bases between. The length of the CDR3 is 15 residues. CDR1 is DFQATT, CDR2 SNEGSKA, per germline (reference sequence). The CDR3 DNA follows: TGCAGTCCGCTTATACCGGGACGGCCAAATGAAAAACTGTTTTTT. Its translation is CSPLIPGRPNEKLFF.

The chain links TRBV7-6 to TRBJ2-3; maybe TRBD1 (5 bases). The CDR3 covers 15 residues. With 3 bases removed from V and 2 bases from J, the gap between germline ends came to 12 bases. Germline loops: CDR1 SGHVS, CDR2 FNYEAQ. The chain's CDR3 is CASSFAEDNTDTQYF. The CDR3 DNA is TGTGCCAGCAGCTTCGCCGAGGACAACACAGATACGCAGTATTTT.

V is TRBV27 and J is TRBJ1-1, with D tentatively TRBD1 (5 bases). Germline CDR1 reads MNHEY; CDR2 reads SMNVEV (reference sequence). Trimming removed 3 bases at V and 4 bases at J, with 30 bases between. The CDR3 is 20 residues long. In nucleotides, the CDR3 is TGTGCCAGCAGTTTTTTTCGGGGAGGCTCAGGAAGTGGACAAATCACTGAAGCTTTCTTT. Translation gives CASSFFRGGSGSGQITEAFF.

The chain couples TRBV7-3 to TRBJ2-7; 10 bases are a match to TRBD1. This CDR3 region has 16 residues. The germline CDR1 and CDR2 sequences are SGHTA and FQGTGA. The V segment lost 5 bases and the J segment 7 bases; nucleotides outside the gene matches: 14. In nucleotides, the CDR3 is TGTGCCAGCAGCCGGGACAGGGGAAGCCCCTACAATGAGCAGTACTTC. It encodes CASSRDRGSPYNEQYF.

This clonotype was picked up a small number of times. This chain uses TRBV28 with TRBJ2-7, with a weak D call TRBD2 (5 bases). V shed 6 bases and J shed 0 bases, with 9 bases lying between them. Per the germline V gene, CDR1 is MDHEN and CDR2 is SYDVKM. This CDR3 is 13 amino acids long. The CDR3 nucleotides read TGTGCCAGCAGGCACACTAGCTCCTACGAGCAGTACTTC. Translating it yields CASRHTSSYEQYF.

V is TRBV28 and J is TRBJ1-4, with D tentatively TRBD1 (6 bases). Germline V CDR1 and CDR2: MDHEN, SYDVKM. The CDR3 sequence is 15 residues long. V dropped 3 bases and J dropped 3 bases, with 11 bases sitting between them. The CDR3 nucleotides are TGTGCCAGCAGTTTCCCACAGGGTCCTAATGAAAAACTGTTTTTT. This gives the protein CASSFPQGPNEKLFF. The complete variable domain, with remaining parts taken from reference TRBV28 and TRBJ1-4, reads DVKVTQSSRYLVKRTGEKVFLECVQDMDHENMFWYRQDPGLGLRLIYFSYDVKMKEKGDIPEGYSVSREKKERFSLILESASTNQTSMYLCASSFPQGPNEKLFFGSGTQLSVL.

The chain has TRBV12-3 or TRBV12-4 and TRBJ1-2; 8 bases are a match to TRBD1. V was pared by 0 bases and J by 2 bases, with 8 bases of the junction left unmatched. The CDR3 loop spans 17 amino acids. DNA of the CDR3: TGTGCCAGCAGTTTAGCGCTAGGACAGGGAGCGAACTATGGCTACACCTTC. Its translation is CASSLALGQGANYGYTF.

The genes are TRBV29-1 and TRBJ2-5; maybe TRBD2 (6 bases). The J call is uncertain, as TRBJ2-4 better fits the DNA end. Germline V lookup: CDR1 SQVTM, CDR2 ANQGSEA. The CDR3 runs to 16 residues. The CDR3, as DNA: TGCAGCGTTGAAGGGGTGTCAGCGGAGGGGAGAAACATTCAGTACTTC. Residues: CSVEGVSAEGRNIQYF.